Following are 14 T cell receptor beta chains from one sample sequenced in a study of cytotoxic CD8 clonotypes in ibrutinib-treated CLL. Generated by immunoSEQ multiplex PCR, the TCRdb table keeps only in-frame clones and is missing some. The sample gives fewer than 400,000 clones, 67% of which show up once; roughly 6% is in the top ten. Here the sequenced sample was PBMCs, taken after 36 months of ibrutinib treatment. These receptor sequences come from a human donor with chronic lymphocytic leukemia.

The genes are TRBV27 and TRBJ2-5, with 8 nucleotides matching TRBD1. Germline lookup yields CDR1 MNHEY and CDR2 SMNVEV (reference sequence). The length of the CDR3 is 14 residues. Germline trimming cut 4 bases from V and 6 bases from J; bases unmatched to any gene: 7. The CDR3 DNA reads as TGTGCCAGCAGTTCAAGACAGGGGAGGCAGACCCAGTACTTC. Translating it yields CASSSRQGRQTQYF.

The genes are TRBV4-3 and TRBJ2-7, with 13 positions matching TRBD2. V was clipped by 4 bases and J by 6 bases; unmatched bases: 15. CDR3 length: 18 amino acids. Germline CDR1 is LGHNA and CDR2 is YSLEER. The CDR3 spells CASSRRWGGTSGRVEQYF. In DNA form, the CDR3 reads TGCGCCAGCAGCCGAAGATGGGGGGGTACTAGCGGGAGGGTCGAGCAGTACTTC.

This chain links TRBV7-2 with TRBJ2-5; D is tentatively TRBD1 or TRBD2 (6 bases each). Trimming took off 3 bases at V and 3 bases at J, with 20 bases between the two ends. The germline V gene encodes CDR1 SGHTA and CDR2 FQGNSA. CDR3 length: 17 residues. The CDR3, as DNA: TGTGCCAGCAGCTTTGATATAGGGGGAGGATCAAAAGAGACCCAGTACTTC. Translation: CASSFDIGGGSKETQYF.

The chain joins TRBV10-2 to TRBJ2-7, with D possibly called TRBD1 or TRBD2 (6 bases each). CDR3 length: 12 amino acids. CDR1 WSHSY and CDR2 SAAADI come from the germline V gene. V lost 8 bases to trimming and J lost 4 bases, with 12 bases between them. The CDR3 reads CASGGTSYEQYF. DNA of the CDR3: TGCGCCAGCGGAGGGACATCGTACGAGCAGTACTTC.

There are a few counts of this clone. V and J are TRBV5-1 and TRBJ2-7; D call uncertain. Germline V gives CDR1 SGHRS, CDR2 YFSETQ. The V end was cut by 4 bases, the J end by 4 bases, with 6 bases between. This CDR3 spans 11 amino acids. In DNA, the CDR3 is TGCGCCAGCAGCGGGCGATACGAGCAGTACTTC. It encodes CASSGRYEQYF.

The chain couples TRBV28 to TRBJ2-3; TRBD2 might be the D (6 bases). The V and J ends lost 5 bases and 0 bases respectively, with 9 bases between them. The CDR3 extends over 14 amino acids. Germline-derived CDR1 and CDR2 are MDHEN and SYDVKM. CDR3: CASSVSGSTDTQYF. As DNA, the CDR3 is TGTGCCAGCAGTGTAAGCGGGAGCACAGATACGCAGTATTTT.

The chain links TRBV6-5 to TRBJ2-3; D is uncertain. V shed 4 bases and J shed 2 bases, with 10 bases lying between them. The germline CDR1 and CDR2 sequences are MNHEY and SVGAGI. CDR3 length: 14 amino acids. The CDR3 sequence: CASSLHRYTDTQYF. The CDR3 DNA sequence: TGTGCCAGCAGTTTACACAGATACACAGATACGCAGTATTTT.

CDR3 residues: CASSYGWGLGANVLTF. CDR3 nucleotides: TGTGCCAGCAGTTACGGTTGGGGACTGGGGGCCAACGTCCTGACTTTC. The rearrangement uses TRBV6-5 and TRBJ2-6; perhaps TRBD2 as D (6 bases). Germline CDR1 MNHEY, CDR2 SVGAGI. Trimming removed 2 bases from V and 4 bases from J, with 12 bases in between. The CDR3 runs 16 residues.

CDR3 amino acids: CASSRGQLGGYTF. The CDR3 nucleotides are TGCGCCAGCAGCCGCGGACAGCTAGGTGGCTACACCTTC. The rearrangement links TRBV5-1 to TRBJ1-2; perhaps TRBD1 as D (6 bases). The CDR3 is made up of 13 amino acids. The germline V gene encodes CDR1 SGHRS and CDR2 YFSETQ. V gave up 4 bases and J gave up 7 bases, with 14 bases separating them.

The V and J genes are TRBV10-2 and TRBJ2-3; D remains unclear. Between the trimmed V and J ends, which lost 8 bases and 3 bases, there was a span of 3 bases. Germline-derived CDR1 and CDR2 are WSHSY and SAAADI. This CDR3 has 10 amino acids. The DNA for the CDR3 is TGCGCCAGCGGAACAGATACGCAGTATTTT. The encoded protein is CASGTDTQYF.

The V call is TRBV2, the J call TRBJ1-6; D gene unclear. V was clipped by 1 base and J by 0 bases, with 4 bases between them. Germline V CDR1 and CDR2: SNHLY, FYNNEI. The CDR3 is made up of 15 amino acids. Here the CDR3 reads CASSEVGSYNSPLHF. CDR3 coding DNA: TGTGCCAGCAGTGAAGTGGGCTCCTATAATTCACCCCTCCACTTT.

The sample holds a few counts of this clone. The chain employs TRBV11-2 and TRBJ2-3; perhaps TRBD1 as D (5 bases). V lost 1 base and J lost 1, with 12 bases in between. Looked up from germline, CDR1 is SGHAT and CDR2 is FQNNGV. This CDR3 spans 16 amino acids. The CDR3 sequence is CASSLAIGHGTDTQYF. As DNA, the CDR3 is TGTGCCAGCAGCTTAGCTATAGGACATGGCACAGATACGCAGTATTTT.

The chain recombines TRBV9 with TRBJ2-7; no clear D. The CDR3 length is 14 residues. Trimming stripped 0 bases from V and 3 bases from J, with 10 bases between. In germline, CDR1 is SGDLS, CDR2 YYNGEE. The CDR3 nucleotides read TGTGCCAGCAGCGTAGGGCTGATAAACTACGAGCAGTACTTC. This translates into CASSVGLINYEQYF.

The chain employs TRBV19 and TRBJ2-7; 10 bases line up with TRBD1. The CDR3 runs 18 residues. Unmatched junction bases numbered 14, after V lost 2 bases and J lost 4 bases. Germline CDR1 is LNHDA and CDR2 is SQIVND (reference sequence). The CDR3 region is CASSILPPGTGESYEQYF. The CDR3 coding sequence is TGTGCCAGTAGTATATTACCGCCCGGGACAGGGGAATCTTACGAGCAGTACTTC.